The T cell receptor beta chain under discussion was sequenced for a study of post-analysis software for immune sequencing data. The TCR beta cDNA libraries carried unique molecular identifiers. TCRdb called the PCR reads again in MiXCR, with one record for every CDR3 protein. The table records a few hundred thousand distinct CDR3 sequences, 35% to 45% of them present only once. Study-wide results and limits: TRBV5-6, TRBV5-1 and TRBV20-1 were among 4 or 5 TRBV segments more frequent in patients than controls. Versus controls, multiple sclerosis patients showed significantly lower diversity (normalized Chao1).

With respect to this clonotype: What it binds is unknown.

Trimming pared 6 bases from V and 0 bases from J, leaving 12 bases between. The CDR3 length is 14 residues. Germline CDR1 is SQVTM and CDR2 is ANQGSEA. Sequencing used blood. The rearrangement joins TRBV29-1 to TRBJ1-5; D remains unclear. The receptor comes from a girl under 18 with multiple sclerosis. The CDR3 loop is CSVQDGYSNQPQHF. CDR3 sequence (DNA): TGCAGCGTCCAGGACGGTTATAGCAATCAGCCCCAGCATTTT.